These 14 T cell receptor beta chains originate from one sample sequenced in a study of T cell responses to AZD1222 COVID-19 vaccine. Sequencing used immunoSEQ multiplex PCR; TCRdb keeps in-frame clones, though not all of them. Here the sample spans some 130,000 clones, approximately 90% being singletons. Sequences were derived from peripheral blood, sampled on day 0 of AZD1222 vaccination. These receptors all come from an adult in good health.

V gene TRBV12-3 or TRBV12-4 combines with J gene TRBJ1-1, with D perhaps TRBD1 (5 bases). The CDR3 runs 13 residues. V gave up 7 bases and J gave up 4 bases, with 13 bases separating them. The CDR3 DNA sequence: TGTGCCAGCACCCCGGGGACTTCCACTGAAGCTTTCTTT. Protein: CASTPGTSTEAFF.

The table lists this clone with a few counts. The chain couples TRBV5-6 to TRBJ2-3, with D perhaps TRBD1 or TRBD2 (5 bases each). CDR1 SGHDT and CDR2 YYEEEE come from the germline V gene. This CDR3 has 15 amino acids. Deletions cut 4 bases from V and 3 bases from J, with 15 bases between. The CDR3: CASSGGHGDTDTQYF. The CDR3 DNA reads as TGTGCCAGCAGCGGAGGACATGGCGATACAGATACGCAGTATTTT.

V gene TRBV5-1 combines with J gene TRBJ2-7; possibly TRBD1 or TRBD2 for D (5 bases each). CDR1 is SGHRS and CDR2 is YFSETQ in the germline V gene. The CDR3 consists of 15 residues. V shed 4 bases and J shed 1 base, with 15 bases lying between them. The CDR3 DNA reads as TGCGCCAGCAGCGTCCGGGACGGATCATCCTACGAGCAGTACTTC. Translated: CASSVRDGSSYEQYF.

This rearrangement joins TRBV6-5 to TRBJ2-1; no clear D gene. Trimming took 0 bases from V and 9 from J, leaving 3 bases between them. CDR3 length: 11 residues. Germline V CDR1 and CDR2: MNHEY, SVGAGI. The CDR3 reads CASSYSTEQFF. The CDR3 DNA is TGTGCCAGCAGTTACTCGACTGAGCAGTTCTTC.

This chain joins TRBV11-2 and TRBJ2-7; D uncertain. The length of the CDR3 is 13 residues. Between the trimmed V and J ends, which lost 1 base and 0 bases, there was a span of 4 bases. Germline V gene lookup returns CDR1 SGHAT and CDR2 FQNNGV. CDR3 sequence: CASSLGSSYEQYF. The CDR3 region has the DNA TGTGCCAGCAGCTTAGGTAGCTCCTACGAGCAGTACTTC.

The rearrangement uses TRBV29-1 and TRBJ1-6; D is perhaps TRBD1 (6 bases). Looked up from germline, CDR1 is SQVTM and CDR2 is ANQGSEA. Trimming left V 4 bases short and J 8 bases short, with 12 bases between. The CDR3 extends over 13 amino acids. CDR3 coding DNA: TGCAGCGTTGGCGCAGGGGTGGATTCACCCCTCCACTTT. It yields the protein CSVGAGVDSPLHF.

The V and J genes are TRBV18 and TRBJ2-7, with 15 bases matching TRBD2. This CDR3 comprises 21 residues. Per the germline V gene, CDR1 is KGHSH and CDR2 is LQKENI. With 5 bases clipped from V and 3 bases from J, the junction kept 20 bases outside the gene matches. The CDR3 DNA reads TGTGCCAGCTCAACCACCGGGACTAGCGGGGGGAATTCTCCTCTTGGCTACGAGCAGTACTTC. Protein sequence: CASSTTGTSGGNSPLGYEQYF.

Note on this clone: An end of the junction differs from the germline gene, which may be a read error. This chain joins TRBV5-4 and TRBJ2-2; D unresolved. The CDR3 consists of 15 residues. CDR1 and CDR2 from the germline V gene are SGHNT and YYREEE (reference sequence). CDR3 loop: CASRLFGRSTGELFF. The DNA of the CDR3 is TGTGCCAGCCGCTTGTTTGGGCGATCGACCGGGGAGCTGTTTTTT.

V gene TRBV5-1 combines with J gene TRBJ2-7; tentatively, D is TRBD1 (6 bases). Germline V gives CDR1 SGHRS, CDR2 YFSETQ. This CDR3 contains 12 residues. Trimming cost V 7 bases and J 1 base, with 9 bases left between them. Written as DNA, the CDR3 is TGCGCCAGCGCTGGACAGTCCTACGAGCAGTACTTC. This gives the protein CASAGQSYEQYF.

The V and J genes are TRBV11-3 and TRBJ2-1; D uncertain. Germline CDR1 SGHNT, CDR2 YENEEA. The ends were cut back, 7 bases at V and 9 bases at J, with 10 bases in the middle. CDR3 length: 11 amino acids. CDR3 DNA sequence: TGTGCCAGCACCTCCGTGGGTGAGCAGTTCTTC. Protein sequence: CASTSVGEQFF.

As regards this clone: One end of the junction fails to match germline, which may point to a read error. This sequence joins TRBV20-1 and TRBJ2-2, with D possibly being TRBD2 (5 bases). The germline CDR1 and CDR2 sequences are DFQATT and SNEGSKA (reference sequence). The CDR3 is made up of 11 amino acids. The CDR3 loop reads CSARRAPGVIF. In nucleotides, the CDR3 is TGCAGTGCTAGAAGGGCCCCCGGGGTGATTTTT.

The chain is built from TRBV5-3 and TRBJ1-5, with a possible D match to TRBD1 (5 bases). TRBV5-3 is sorted into the ORF group, with uncertain function. CDR3 size: 15 residues. The ends were cut back, 1 base at V and 1 base at J, with 9 bases in the middle. The CDR3 loop is CARSLWTKSNQPQHF. Written as DNA, the CDR3 is TGTGCCAGAAGCTTGTGGACAAAAAGCAATCAGCCCCAGCATTTT.

The chain carries TRBV2 and TRBJ1-3; D gene unclear. The germline V gene has CDR1 SNHLY and CDR2 FYNNEI. V lost 5 bases and J lost 4, with 9 bases in between. The CDR3 has 13 amino acids. This chain's CDR3 is CASSLNWGNTIYF. The CDR3, as DNA: TGTGCCAGCAGTTTAAATTGGGGAAACACCATATATTTT.

The chain uses TRBV6-5 and TRBJ1-2, with a tentative D call TRBD1 (5 bases). V was trimmed by 8 bases and J by 6 bases, leaving 16 bases between them. CDR1 is MNHEY and CDR2 is SVGAGI in the germline V gene. The CDR3 has 13 amino acids. Written as DNA, the CDR3 is TGTGCCAGCCAAGGGGTGGTGAGGGATGGCTACACCTTC. Amino acid sequence: CASQGVVRDGYTF.